The entry below describes one TCR beta chain. The antigen is unknown. This sample stems from a study of response to subunit inactivated influenza vaccine. Study observations and caveats: Researchers suggested that each seasonal influenza vaccination recruits few new T cells.

One entry per CDR3 protein results from TCRdb running MiXCR on the RT-PCR reads. The sample comprises 700,000 to 900,000 distinct CDR3 sequences, around 20% of which are singletons, and roughly 10% rests with the top ten. Losses at the gene ends were 0 bases for V and 2 bases for J; bases not matched to a gene: 7. CDR3 length equals 17 residues. The germline V gene has CDR1 SGHTA and CDR2 FQGNSA. Specimen: PBMCs from blood, collected less than 6 days after vaccination. This sequence joins TRBV7-2 and TRBJ2-5; the match to TRBD2 covers 9 bases. The source of this sequence is a man aged 45-65 years who received an inactivated influenza vaccine. CDR3 sequence reads: CASSLARTTSGQETQYF. CDR3 sequence (DNA): TGTGCCAGCAGCTTAGCGCGGACGACTAGCGGACAAGAGACCCAGTACTTC.